This T cell receptor beta chain derives from a study of cytomegalovirus exposure and HLA in healthy donors. 13 Jbeta primers and 60 Vbeta primers were used for the PCR. The method was immunoSEQ multiplex PCR; TCRdb's version includes in-frame clones alone and lacks a portion of them. The table records approximately 70,000 clones, approximately 74% of them present only once. The germline V gene encodes CDR1 LNHNV and CDR2 YYDKDF (reference sequence). V gave up 4 bases and J gave up 5 bases, with 6 bases separating them. CDR3 length: 12 amino acids. This chain joins TRBV15 and TRBJ1-5; possibly TRBD1 for D (5 bases). This TCR came from a woman aged 25-40 years in good health and CMV-seropositive. The sample consisted of PBMCs. The DNA of the CDR3 is TGTGCCACCAGCACAGGGTATCAGCCCCAGCATTTT. As protein: CATSTGYQPQHF.